This T cell receptor beta chain comes out of a study of T cell responses to AZD1222 COVID-19 vaccine. Background on the study: Second doses were pooled across both intervals (about 4 or about 12 weeks).

The study, taken as a whole, reports: Baseline seropositivity characterized only a handful of AZD1222 recipients. Close to half of spike-specific TCRs reportedly recognize unmutated variant regions. Donors, mostly white British, included more females; clonal diversity was possibly underestimated.

With V trimmed by 8 bases and J by 5 bases, 8 bases remained unmatched. Germline assignment: CDR1 MGHDK and CDR2 SYGVNS. This CDR3 contains 13 residues. The table came from immunoSEQ multiplex PCR; TCRdb's copy has only in-frame clones and leaves some out. Of tens of thousands of clones in the sample, over 75% are singletons; the top ten hold roughly 13%. Turning to this clone: Its target is not known.

This sequence joins TRBV25-1 and TRBJ1-2, with 7 bases matching TRBD1. Sequences were derived from peripheral blood, sampled on day 0 of AZD1222 vaccination. This receptor was taken from an adult in good health. CDR3 sequence: CASQQTGAYGYTF. The CDR3 nucleotides read TGTGCCAGCCAACAAACAGGGGCTTATGGCTACACCTTC.